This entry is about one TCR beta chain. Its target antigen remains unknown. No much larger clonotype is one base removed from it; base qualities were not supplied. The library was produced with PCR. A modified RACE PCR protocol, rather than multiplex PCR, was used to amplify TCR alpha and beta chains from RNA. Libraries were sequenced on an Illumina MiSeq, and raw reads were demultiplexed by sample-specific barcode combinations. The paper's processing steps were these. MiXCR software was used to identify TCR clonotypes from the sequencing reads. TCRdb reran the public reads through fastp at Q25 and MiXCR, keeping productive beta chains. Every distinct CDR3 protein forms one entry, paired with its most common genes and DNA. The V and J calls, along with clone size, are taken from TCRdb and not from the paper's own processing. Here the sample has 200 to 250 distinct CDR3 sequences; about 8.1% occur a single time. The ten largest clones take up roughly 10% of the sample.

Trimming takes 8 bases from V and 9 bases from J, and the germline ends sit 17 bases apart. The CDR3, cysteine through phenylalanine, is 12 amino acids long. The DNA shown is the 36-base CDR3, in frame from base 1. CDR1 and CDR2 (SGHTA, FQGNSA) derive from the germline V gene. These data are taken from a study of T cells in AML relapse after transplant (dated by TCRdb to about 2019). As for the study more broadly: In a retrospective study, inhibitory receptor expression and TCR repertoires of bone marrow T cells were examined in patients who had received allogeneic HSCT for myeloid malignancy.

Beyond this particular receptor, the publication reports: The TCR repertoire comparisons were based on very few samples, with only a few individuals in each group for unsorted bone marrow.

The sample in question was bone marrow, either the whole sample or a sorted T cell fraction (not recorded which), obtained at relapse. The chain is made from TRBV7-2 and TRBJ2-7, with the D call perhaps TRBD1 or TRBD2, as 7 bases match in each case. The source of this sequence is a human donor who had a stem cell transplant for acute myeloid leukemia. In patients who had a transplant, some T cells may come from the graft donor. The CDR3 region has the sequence CASSTGPGGQYF. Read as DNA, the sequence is TGTGCCAGCTCGACAGGGCCGGGGGGGCAGTACTTC. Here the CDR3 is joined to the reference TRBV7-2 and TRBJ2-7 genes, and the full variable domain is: GAGVSQSPSNKVTEKGKDVELRCDPISGHTALYWYRQSLGQGLEFLIYFQGNSAPDKSGLPSDRFSAERTGGSVSTLTIQRTQQEDSAVYLCASSTGPGGQYFGPGTRLTVT.